This TCR beta chain comes out of a study of T cell responses to AZD1222 COVID-19 vaccine. Study context: The analysis combined second doses at about 4 or about 12 weeks. Findings of the study overall: The donors showed a predominance of white British ancestry and of females, with possible underestimation of clonal diversity. As reported, nearly half of all spike-specific TCRs target variant regions that are unmutated.

TCRdb's table, derived via immunoSEQ multiplex PCR, lists solely in-frame clones and lacks some. The table has over 120,000 clones, about 93% seen once; the top ten hold 7.5% to 9.5%. V shed 7 bases and J 7 bases; nucleotides not matched to a gene: 9. CDR1 LNHDA and CDR2 SQIVND come from the germline V gene (reference sequence). The CDR3 spans 15 residues. Concerning this clone itself: Its antigen remains unidentified.

The source of this sequence is an adult in good health. Sequencing used peripheral blood, obtained on day 0 of AZD1222 vaccination. This chain connects TRBV19 to TRBJ1-4; TRBD1 matches 10 bases. CDR3 region: CASNVVGTGVEKLFF. The CDR3, as DNA: TGTGCCAGTAATGTCGTCGGGACAGGGGTTGAAAAACTGTTTTTT.